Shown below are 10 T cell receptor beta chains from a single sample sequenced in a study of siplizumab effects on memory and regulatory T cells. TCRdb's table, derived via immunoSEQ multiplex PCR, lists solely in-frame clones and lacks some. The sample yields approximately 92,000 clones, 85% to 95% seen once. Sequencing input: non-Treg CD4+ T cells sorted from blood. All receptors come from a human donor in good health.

The CDR3 protein is CASSPPHGELFF. The CDR3 DNA follows: TGTGCCAGCAGCCCCCCTCACGGGGAGCTGTTTTTT. The chain has TRBV7-3 and TRBJ2-2, with D unclear. Trimming left V 5 bases short and J 7 bases short, with 8 bases between. The CDR3 has 12 residues. The germline V gene has CDR1 SGHTA and CDR2 FQGTGA.

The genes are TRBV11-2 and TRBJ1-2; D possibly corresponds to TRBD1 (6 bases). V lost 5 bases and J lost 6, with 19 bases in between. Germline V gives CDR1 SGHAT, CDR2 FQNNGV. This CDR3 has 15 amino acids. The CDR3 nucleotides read TGTGCCAGCAGCCCTTACTCAGGGGCCGGGCATGGCTACACCTTC. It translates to CASSPYSGAGHGYTF.

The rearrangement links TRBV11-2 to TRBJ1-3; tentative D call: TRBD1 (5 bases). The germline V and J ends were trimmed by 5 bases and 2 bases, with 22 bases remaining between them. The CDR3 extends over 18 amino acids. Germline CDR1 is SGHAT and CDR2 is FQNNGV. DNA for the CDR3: TGTGCCAGCAGCCCCCGTACGGGGCTTCTGCTAACTGGAAACACCATATATTTT. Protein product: CASSPRTGLLLTGNTIYF.

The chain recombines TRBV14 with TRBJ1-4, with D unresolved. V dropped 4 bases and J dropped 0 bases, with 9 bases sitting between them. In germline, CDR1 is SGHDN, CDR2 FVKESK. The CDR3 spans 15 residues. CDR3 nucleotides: TGTGCCAGCAGCCGAATAGGCTCAACTAATGAAAAACTGTTTTTT. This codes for CASSRIGSTNEKLFF.

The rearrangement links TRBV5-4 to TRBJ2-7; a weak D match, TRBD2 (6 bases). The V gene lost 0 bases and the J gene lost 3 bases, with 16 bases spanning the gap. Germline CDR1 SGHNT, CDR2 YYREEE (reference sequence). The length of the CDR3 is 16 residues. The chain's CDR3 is CASSLAEGGMGYEQYF. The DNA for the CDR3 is TGTGCCAGCAGCTTGGCCGAGGGCGGGATGGGCTACGAGCAGTACTTC.

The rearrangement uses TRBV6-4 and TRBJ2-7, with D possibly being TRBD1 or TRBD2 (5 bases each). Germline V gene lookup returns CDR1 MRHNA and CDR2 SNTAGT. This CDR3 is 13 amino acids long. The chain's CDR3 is CAGTVRAQSKQYF. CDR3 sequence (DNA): TGTGCGGGGACCGTCAGGGCTCAAAGCAAGCAGTACTTC.

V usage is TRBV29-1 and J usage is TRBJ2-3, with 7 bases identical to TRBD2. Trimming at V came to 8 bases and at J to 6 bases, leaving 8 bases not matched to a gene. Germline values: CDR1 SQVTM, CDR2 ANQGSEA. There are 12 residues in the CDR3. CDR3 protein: CSSSGGSDTQYF. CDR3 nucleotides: TGCAGCTCCTCGGGGGGTTCGGATACGCAGTATTTT.

This CDR3 is CASSTRVAGGGETQYF. DNA for the CDR3: TGTGCCAGCAGCACTAGAGTAGCGGGAGGAGGGGAGACCCAGTACTTC. This chain connects TRBV21-1 to TRBJ2-5; the table names TRBD2, a call not compared with the DNA. TRBV21-1 is termed a pseudogene. The CDR3 has 16 residues.

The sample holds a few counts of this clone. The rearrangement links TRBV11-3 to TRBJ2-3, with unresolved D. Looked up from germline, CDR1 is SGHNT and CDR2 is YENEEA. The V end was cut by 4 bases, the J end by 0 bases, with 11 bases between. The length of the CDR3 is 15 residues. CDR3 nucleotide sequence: TGTGCCAGCAGCTGGGCAGGCACTAGCACAGATACGCAGTATTTT. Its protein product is CASSWAGTSTDTQYF.

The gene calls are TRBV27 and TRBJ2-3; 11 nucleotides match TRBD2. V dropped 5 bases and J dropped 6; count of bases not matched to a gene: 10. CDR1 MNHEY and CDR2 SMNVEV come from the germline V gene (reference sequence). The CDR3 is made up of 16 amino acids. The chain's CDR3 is CASSPRKASGRDTQYF. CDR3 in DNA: TGTGCCAGCAGTCCCCGGAAGGCTAGCGGGAGGGATACGCAGTATTTT.